This T cell receptor (beta chain) was retrieved from a study of CD8 T cells in Susac syndrome (dated by TCRdb to 2018 to 2020). With respect to the entire study: Repertoire sequencing was used to test whether CD8+ T cell activation and differentiation in Susac syndrome was antigen driven.

Summary of the overall study and its limitations: The study acknowledged that relatively few individuals were included in the TCR sequencing and HLA analysis.

RNA was extracted using the RNeasy kit, and roughly 0.5 to 1 ug of the RNA was reverse transcribed with random hexamers. TCR beta CDR3 regions were amplified with the immunoSEQ multiplex PCR assay covering 54 Vbeta and 13 Jbeta segments. Bias from PCR amplification was corrected by using a synthetic template baseline for primer optimization and for computational correction. As for the original processing: Reads were assigned to V, D and J genes according to IMGT and analyzed in immunoSEQ Analyzer, with only productive sequences retained. Clonality was calculated as one minus the Shannon entropy normalized by log2 of the number of productive unique sequences. For each patient and control, public and private clones were evaluated among the 100 most prevalent clones. Clones were defined as Susac-specific when absent from the healthy and MS cohorts, from about a thousand published viral clones and from other ImmuneACCESS disease sequences. TCRdb trimmed the raw reads at Q25, called clones with MiXCR and kept productive beta chains. Rows with a matching CDR3 protein are joined into one entry that keeps the most common DNA and genes. The V and J calls here are based on TCRdb, not the publication. Recorded for this sample are 170,000 or so distinct CDR3 sequences; about 94% of them occurred a single time. Around 0.097% of the sample is in the top ten clones.

High-throughput TCR beta sequencing profiled peripheral blood CD8+ and CD4+ T cells from healthy donors, Susac syndrome patients and multiple sclerosis patients. The multiple sclerosis controls were treatment-naive patients who had stable or active relapsing-remitting disease and met the revised McDonald criteria. Bulk CD8+ and CD4+ T cells were purified by magnetic negative isolation, while CD8+ TEMRA cells were enriched using FACS. Blood was collected in EDTA tubes and processed within 24 hours, with PBMCs isolated through density gradient centrifugation. PBMCs intended for TCR sequencing were cryopreserved in liquid nitrogen and were subsequently thawed in a 37 degrees C water bath. The sorted or isolated CD4+, CD8+ and CD8+ TEMRA cells had a purity of 90% or higher. The CDR3 holds 16 amino acids from the cysteine to the phenylalanine. Only CDR3 DNA is held: 48 bases, read in frame from base 1. Unmatched junction bases come to 11, with V trimmed by 4 bases and J by 9 bases. CDR1 and CDR2 are read off the germline V gene as SNHLY and FYNNEI.

Comments on this clonotype: Its specific antigen is unknown. The input lacks base qualities; no much larger clone sits a single base away.

The rearranged chain carries TRBV2 and TRBJ2-1; 11 central nucleotides agree with TRBD2. The sample consisted of CD4+ T cells from PBMCs. This TCR was sampled from a human donor with multiple sclerosis. Here is the DNA: TGTGCCAGCAGTGCTGAACTAGCGGGGGTAGGTGGTGAGCAGTTCTTC. This sequence encodes CASSAELAGVGGEQFF.